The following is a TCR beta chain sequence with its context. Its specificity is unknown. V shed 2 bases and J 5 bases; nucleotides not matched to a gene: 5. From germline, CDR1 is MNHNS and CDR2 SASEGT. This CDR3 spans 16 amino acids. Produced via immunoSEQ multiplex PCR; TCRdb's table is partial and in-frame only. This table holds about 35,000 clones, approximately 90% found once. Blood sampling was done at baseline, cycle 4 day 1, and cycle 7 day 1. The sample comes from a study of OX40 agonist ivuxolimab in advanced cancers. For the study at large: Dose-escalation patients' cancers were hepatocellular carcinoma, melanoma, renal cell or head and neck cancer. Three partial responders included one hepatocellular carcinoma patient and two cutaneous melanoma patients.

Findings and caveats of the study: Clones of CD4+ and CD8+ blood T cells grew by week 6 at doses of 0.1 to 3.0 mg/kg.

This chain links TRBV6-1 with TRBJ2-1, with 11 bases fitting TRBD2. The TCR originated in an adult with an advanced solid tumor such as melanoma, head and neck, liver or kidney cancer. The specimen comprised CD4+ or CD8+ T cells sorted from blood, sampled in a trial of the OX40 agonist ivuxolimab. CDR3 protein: CASSELTSGNNNEQFF. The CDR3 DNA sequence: TGTGCCAGCAGTGAACTGACTAGCGGGAACAACAATGAGCAGTTCTTC.